Sequencing of this T cell receptor beta chain was carried out in a study of human thymus T cells. Among the donors, all were healthy Finnish infants having corrective surgery for congenital heart defects. This clone has a single count. Generated by immunoSEQ multiplex PCR, the TCRdb table keeps only in-frame clones and is missing some. The table records approximately 46,000 clones, over 90% of them present only once. The sequenced material came from blood. The source of this sequence is a girl younger than two with a congenital heart defect but otherwise immunologically healthy.

Here the CDR3 DNA reads TGTGCCAGCAGTCCGGGACCCATCGGAAGAGGTACGCAGTATTTT. It encodes CASSPGPIGRGTQYF. J is TRBJ2-3 and V is TRBV28; the D call may be TRBD1 or TRBD2 (5 bases each). CDR1 and CDR2 (germline): MDHEN, SYDVKM. The V end was cut by 5 bases, the J end by 8 bases, with 20 bases between. The CDR3 sequence is 15 residues long.